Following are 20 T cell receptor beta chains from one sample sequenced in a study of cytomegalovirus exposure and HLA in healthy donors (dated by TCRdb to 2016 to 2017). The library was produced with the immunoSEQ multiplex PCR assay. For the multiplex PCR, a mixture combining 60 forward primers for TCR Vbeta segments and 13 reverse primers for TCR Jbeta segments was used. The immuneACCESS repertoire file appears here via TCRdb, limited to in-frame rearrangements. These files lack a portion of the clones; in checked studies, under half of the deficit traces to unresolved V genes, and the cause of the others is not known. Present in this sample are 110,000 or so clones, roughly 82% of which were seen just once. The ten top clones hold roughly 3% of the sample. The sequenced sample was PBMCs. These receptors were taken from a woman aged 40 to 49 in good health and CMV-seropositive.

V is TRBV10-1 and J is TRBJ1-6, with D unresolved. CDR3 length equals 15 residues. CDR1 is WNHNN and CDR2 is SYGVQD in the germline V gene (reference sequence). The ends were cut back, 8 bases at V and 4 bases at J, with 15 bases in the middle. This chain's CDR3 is CASFPWIGYNSPLHF. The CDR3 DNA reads TGCGCCAGCTTTCCCTGGATCGGGTATAATTCACCCCTCCACTTT.

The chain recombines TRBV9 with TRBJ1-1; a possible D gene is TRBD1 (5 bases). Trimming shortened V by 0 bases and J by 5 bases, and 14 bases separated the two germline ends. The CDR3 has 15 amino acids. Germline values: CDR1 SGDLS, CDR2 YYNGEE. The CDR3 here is CASSVAPAGRTEAFF. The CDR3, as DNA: TGTGCCAGCAGCGTAGCCCCCGCAGGGCGGACTGAAGCTTTCTTT.

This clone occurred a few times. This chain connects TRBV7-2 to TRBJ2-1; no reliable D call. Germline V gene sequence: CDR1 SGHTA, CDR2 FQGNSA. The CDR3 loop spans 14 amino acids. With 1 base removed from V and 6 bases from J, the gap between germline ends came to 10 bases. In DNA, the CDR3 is TGTGCCAGCAGCTTAGGGAATCTAGGCAATGAGCAGTTCTTC. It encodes CASSLGNLGNEQFF.

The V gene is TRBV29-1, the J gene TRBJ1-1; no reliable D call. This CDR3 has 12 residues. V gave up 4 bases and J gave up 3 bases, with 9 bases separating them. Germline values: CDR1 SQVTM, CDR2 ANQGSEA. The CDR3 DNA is TGCAGCGTTGCACCGAGGGACACTGAAGCTTTCTTT. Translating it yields CSVAPRDTEAFF.

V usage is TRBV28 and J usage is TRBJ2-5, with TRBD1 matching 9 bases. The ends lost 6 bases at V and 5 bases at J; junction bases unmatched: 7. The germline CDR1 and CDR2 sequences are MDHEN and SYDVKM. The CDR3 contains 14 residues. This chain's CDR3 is CASSRGQGRETQYF. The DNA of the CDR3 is TGTGCCAGCAGCCGGGGACAGGGAAGGGAGACCCAGTACTTC.

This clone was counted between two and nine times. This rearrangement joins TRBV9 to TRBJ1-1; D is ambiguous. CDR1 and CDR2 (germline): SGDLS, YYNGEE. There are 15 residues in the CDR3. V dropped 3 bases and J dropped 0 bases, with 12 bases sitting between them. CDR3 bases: TGTGCCAGCAGCGCACCACAGTACTTGAACACTGAAGCTTTCTTT. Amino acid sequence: CASSAPQYLNTEAFF. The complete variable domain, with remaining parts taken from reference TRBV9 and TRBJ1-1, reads DSGVTQTPKHLITATGQRVTLRCSPRSGDLSVYWYQQSLDQGLQFLIQYYNGEERAKGNILERFSAQQFPDLHSELNLSSLELGDSALYFCASSAPQYLNTEAFFGQGTRLTVV.

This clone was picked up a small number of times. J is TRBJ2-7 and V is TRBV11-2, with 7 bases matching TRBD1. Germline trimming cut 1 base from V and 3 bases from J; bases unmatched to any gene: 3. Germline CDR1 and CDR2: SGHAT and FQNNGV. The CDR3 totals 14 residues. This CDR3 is CASSLGGGLYEQYF. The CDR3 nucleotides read TGTGCCAGCAGCTTAGGAGGGGGCCTCTACGAGCAGTACTTC.

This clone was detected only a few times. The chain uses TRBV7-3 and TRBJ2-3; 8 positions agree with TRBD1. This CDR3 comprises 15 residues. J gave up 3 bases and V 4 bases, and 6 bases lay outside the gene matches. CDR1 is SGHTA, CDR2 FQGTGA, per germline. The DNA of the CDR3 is TGTGCCAGCAGCTCCCGGGACAGGACTACAGATACGCAGTATTTT. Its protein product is CASSSRDRTTDTQYF. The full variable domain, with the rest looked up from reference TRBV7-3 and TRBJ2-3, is GAGVSQTPSNKVTEKGKYVELRCDPISGHTALYWYRQSLGQGPEFLIYFQGTGAADDSGLPNDRFFAVRPEGSVSTLKIQRTERGDSAVYLCASSSRDRTTDTQYFGPGTRLTVL.

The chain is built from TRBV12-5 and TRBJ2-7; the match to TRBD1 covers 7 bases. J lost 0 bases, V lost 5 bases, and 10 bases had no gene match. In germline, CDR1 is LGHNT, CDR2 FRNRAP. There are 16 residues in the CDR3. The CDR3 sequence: CASGISPGTASYEQYF. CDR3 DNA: TGTGCTAGTGGTATCAGTCCCGGGACAGCCTCCTACGAGCAGTACTTC.

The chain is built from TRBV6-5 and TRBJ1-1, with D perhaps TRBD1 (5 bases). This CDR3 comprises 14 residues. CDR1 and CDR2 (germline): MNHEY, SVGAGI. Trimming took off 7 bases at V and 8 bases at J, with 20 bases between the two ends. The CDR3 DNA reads TGTGCCAGCACTGATTGGGGGGGTTTGAAGGAAGCTTTCTTT. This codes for CASTDWGGLKEAFF.

CDR3 bases: TGTGCCAGCAGCCGAGGCCAAACCCCCGTCGAGCAGTACTTC. This translates into CASSRGQTPVEQYF. The chain employs TRBV7-2 and TRBJ2-7, with D unclear. V was clipped by 5 bases and J by 6 bases, with 17 bases between them. This CDR3 is 14 amino acids long. From germline, CDR1 is SGHTA and CDR2 FQGNSA.

CDR3 DNA: TGTGCCAGCAACCCAGGGTCCTATGGCTACACCTTC. It translates to CASNPGSYGYTF. The chain uses TRBV2 and TRBJ1-2; D possibly corresponds to TRBD1 (5 bases). Germline CDR1 is SNHLY and CDR2 is FYNNEI. CDR3 size: 12 residues. V was cut by 7 bases and J by 4 bases, with 10 bases left in between.

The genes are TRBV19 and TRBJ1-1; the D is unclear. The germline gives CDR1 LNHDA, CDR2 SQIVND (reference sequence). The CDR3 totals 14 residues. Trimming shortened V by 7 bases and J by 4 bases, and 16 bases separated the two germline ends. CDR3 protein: CASNRRETSTEAFF. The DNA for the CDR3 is TGTGCCAGTAATCGGCGGGAGACTAGCACTGAAGCTTTCTTT.

This chain's CDR3 is CSVDRQSVTNYGYTF. The CDR3 nucleotides are TGCAGCGTAGACCGACAGAGTGTGACTAACTATGGCTACACCTTC. This chain uses TRBV29-1 with TRBJ1-2; a possible D gene is TRBD1 (5 bases). Germline V lookup: CDR1 SQVTM, CDR2 ANQGSEA. V was cut by 6 bases and J by 0 bases, with 17 bases left in between. The CDR3 has 15 residues.

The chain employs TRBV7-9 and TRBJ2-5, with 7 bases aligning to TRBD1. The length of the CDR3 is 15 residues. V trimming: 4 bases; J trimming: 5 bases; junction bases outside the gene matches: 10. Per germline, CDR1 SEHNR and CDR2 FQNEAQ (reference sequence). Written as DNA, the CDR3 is TGTGCCAGCAGCTGGGAGACAGGGAGTGGGGAGACCCAGTACTTC. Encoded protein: CASSWETGSGETQYF.

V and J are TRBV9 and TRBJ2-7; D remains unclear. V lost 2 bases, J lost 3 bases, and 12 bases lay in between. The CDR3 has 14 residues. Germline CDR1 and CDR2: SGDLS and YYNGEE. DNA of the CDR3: TGTGCCAGCAGCGTCGAGACGAACTACTACGAGCAGTACTTC. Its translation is CASSVETNYYEQYF.

This CDR3 is CASSEKSGSDGYTF. Here the CDR3 DNA reads TGTGCCAGCAGTGAAAAGTCGGGGTCGGATGGCTACACCTTC. The gene calls are TRBV6-1 and TRBJ1-2; D is unresolved. The CDR3 covers 14 residues. Trimming took 2 bases from V and 6 from J, leaving 13 bases between them. Germline CDR1 is MNHNS and CDR2 is SASEGT.

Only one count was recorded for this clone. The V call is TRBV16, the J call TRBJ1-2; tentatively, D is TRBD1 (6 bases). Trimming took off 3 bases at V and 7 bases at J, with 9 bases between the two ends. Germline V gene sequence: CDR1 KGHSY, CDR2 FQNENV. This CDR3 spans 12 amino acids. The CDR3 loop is CASSQDSTGYTF. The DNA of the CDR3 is TGTGCCAGCAGCCAGGACAGCACTGGCTACACCTTC.

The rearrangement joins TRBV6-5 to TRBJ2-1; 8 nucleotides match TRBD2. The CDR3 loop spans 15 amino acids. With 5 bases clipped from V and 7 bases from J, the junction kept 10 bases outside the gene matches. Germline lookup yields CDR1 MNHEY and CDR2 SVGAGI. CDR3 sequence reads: CASSKREIEINEQFF. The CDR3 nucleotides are TGTGCCAGCAGTAAGCGGGAGATAGAGATAAATGAGCAGTTCTTC.

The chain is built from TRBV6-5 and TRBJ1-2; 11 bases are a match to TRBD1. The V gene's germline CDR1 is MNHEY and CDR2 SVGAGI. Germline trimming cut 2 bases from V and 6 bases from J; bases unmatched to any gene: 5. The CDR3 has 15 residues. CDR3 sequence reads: CASSYRGQGADGYTF. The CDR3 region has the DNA TGTGCCAGCAGTTACAGAGGACAGGGGGCCGATGGCTACACCTTC.